This TCR beta chain derives from a study of identical twins. Each CDR3 protein is one row after TCRdb ran MiXCR on the 5' RACE reads. The sample yields hundreds of thousands of distinct CDR3 sequences, approximately 22% seen once. Trimming took 1 base from V and 1 from J; bases not matched to a gene: 5. The CDR3 is 15 residues long. CDR1 and CDR2 (germline): DFQATT, SNEGSKA (reference sequence). The same sample was also used in a study of T cells expressing NK-cell markers.

Material: PBMCs. The sequence derives from a woman aged 18-30 years in good health. The chain recombines TRBV20-1 with TRBJ2-3; 7 bases align to TRBD1. The CDR3 DNA is TGCAGTGCTAGAGTACAGGGGATGGGCACAGATACGCAGTATTTT. Amino acids: CSARVQGMGTDTQYF.